The subject of this entry is one T cell receptor (beta chain). Its antigen is currently unknown. These data come from a study of CD8 T cells in ankylosing spondylitis. TCRdb independently ran MiXCR on the 5' RACE reads; one entry per CDR3 protein. The sample contains 750,000 to 850,000 distinct CDR3 sequences, about 12% of which appear only once. Study observations and caveats: One TCR beta motif, made up of roughly 8 highly homologous variants, appeared characteristic of ankylosing spondylitis blood. Matched synovial fluid from ankylosing spondylitis patients was reported to be enriched for disease-linked clones. Some motif variants were previously reported in reactive arthritis synovial fluid and blood. A CD8+ phenotype characterized the disease-linked clones, which were relatively rare in peripheral blood.

This clonotype was sampled from a male donor with ankylosing spondylitis. Source material: blood, either unsorted or a sorted T cell fraction (not recorded which).

Here the CDR3 DNA reads TGCGCCAGCAGCCCCTCGGGACTAGCGGGAGTCACAGATACGCAGTATTTT. Protein sequence: CASSPSGLAGVTDTQYF. The rearrangement joins TRBV5-1 to TRBJ2-3; 14 bases match TRBD2. CDR1 and CDR2 (germline): SGHRS, YFSETQ. V lost 4 bases, J lost 2 bases, and 6 bases stayed unmatched. The CDR3 sequence is 17 residues long.